The rows below give T cell receptor beta chains drawn from one sample of a study of CD8 T cells in ankylosing spondylitis. TCRdb called the 5' RACE reads again in MiXCR, with one record for every CDR3 protein. The table has 180,000 or so distinct CDR3 sequences, 11% seen once. Sample: blood, either unsorted or a sorted T cell fraction (not recorded which). These receptors all stem from a male donor with ankylosing spondylitis or in good health (not recorded which). Both conserved end residues are part of each CDR3. A D gene is named only where the DNA matches it firmly. Clone size appears in some rows only: once, few, many, or a class for an expanded clone.

clone_size,v_call,j_call,d_call,cdr3_aa,cdr3_nt
few,TRBV18,TRBJ1-5,TRBD1,CASSPADGQVSGQPQHF,TGTGCCAGCTCACCAGCTGACGGACAGGTCTCGGGTCAGCCCCAGCATTTT
many,TRBV25-1,TRBJ2-5,TRBD2,CASSGLAGVETQYF,TGTGCCAGCAGCGGACTAGCGGGAGTAGAGACCCAGTACTTC
.,TRBV18,TRBJ2-1,TRBD2,CASSAIPVTSGSNEQFF,TGTGCCAGCTCAGCGATCCCCGTGACTAGCGGGTCCAATGAGCAGTTCTTC
many,TRBV24-1,TRBJ1-5,.,CATLVPNRVNYDGNQPQHF,TGTGCCACTCTGGTTCCTAACAGGGTAAATTACGACGGCAATCAGCCCCAGCATTTT
few,TRBV7-9,TRBJ1-1,TRBD1,CASSHTDREAEAFF,TGTGCCAGCAGCCATACTGACAGGGAGGCTGAAGCTTTCTTT
many,TRBV15,TRBJ2-5,.,CATSRQGQGETQYF,TGTGCCACCAGCAGGCAGGGCCAGGGAGAGACCCAGTACTTC
few,TRBV20-1,TRBJ2-1,TRBD2,CSALRTSGGSDEQFF,TGCAGTGCTCTCCGGACTAGCGGGGGGTCCGATGAGCAGTTCTTC
many,TRBV6-1,TRBJ1-2,TRBD1,CASSQTRTGNGYTF,TGTGCCAGCAGCCAAACGAGGACAGGGAATGGCTACACCTTC
many,TRBV2,TRBJ2-1,TRBD2,CASSYSGLAGVYNEQFF,TGTGCCAGCAGCTACAGTGGTCTAGCGGGGGTATACAATGAGCAGTTCTTC
many,TRBV5-5,TRBJ1-6,.,CASSLTVSYNSPLHF,TGTGCCAGCAGCTTGACAGTATCATATAATTCACCCCTCCACTTT
many,TRBV10-3,TRBJ1-2,TRBD1,CAISDSTRDRGYGYTF,TGTGCCATCAGTGACTCTACCCGGGACAGAGGCTATGGCTACACCTTC
many,TRBV2,TRBJ2-5,.,CAGTSRETQYF,TGTGCCGGCACTAGTCGAGAGACCCAGTACTTC
many,TRBV6-5,TRBJ2-7,.,CASRRDNYEQYF,TGTGCCAGCAGACGGGACAACTACGAGCAGTACTTC
many,TRBV2,TRBJ1-5,TRBD1,CASSGQGSRSNQPQHF,TGTGCCAGCAGCGGACAGGGCTCGAGGAGCAATCAGCCCCAGCATTTT
many,TRBV6-4,TRBJ2-1,.,CASSEGFYNEQFF,TGTGCCAGCAGTGAGGGATTTTACAATGAGCAGTTCTTC
few,TRBV11-1,TRBJ2-1,TRBD2,CASSNLLAGPYNEQFF,TGTGCCAGCAGCAACTTACTAGCGGGCCCGTACAATGAGCAGTTCTTC
many,TRBV20-1,TRBJ2-7,TRBD2,CSASPGTSGVYEQYF,TGCAGTGCTAGCCCCGGGACTAGCGGGGTCTACGAGCAGTACTTC
many,TRBV5-6,TRBJ1-2,.,CASSPGTEMRGYTF,TGTGCCAGCAGCCCCGGGACCGAGATGAGAGGCTACACCTTC
many,TRBV20-1,TRBJ2-5,.,CSASGLFQETQYF,TGCAGTGCTAGCGGACTATTCCAAGAGACCCAGTACTTC
few,TRBV18,TRBJ2-5,.,CASSPPGETQYF,TGTGCCAGCTCACCACCCGGGGAGACCCAGTACTTC
few,TRBV29-1,TRBJ1-6,.,CSVSAAAANSPLHF,TGCAGCGTCTCCGCGGCCGCAGCGAATTCACCCCTCCACTTT
few,TRBV6-2/TRBV6-3,TRBJ2-3,TRBD1,CASSYSPGQPTDTQYF,TGTGCCAGCAGTTACTCGCCGGGACAGCCGACAGATACGCAGTATTTT
many,TRBV12-3/TRBV12-4,TRBJ2-3,TRBD2,CASSAGTSVKDTQYF,TGTGCCAGCAGTGCGGGGACTAGCGTTAAAGATACGCAGTATTTT
few,TRBV20-1,TRBJ1-1,.,CSALDRNTEAFF,TGCAGTGCCTTGGACAGGAACACTGAAGCTTTCTTT
many,TRBV6-1,TRBJ1-2,.,CASTPDQAGRPNYGYTF,TGTGCCAGCACTCCGGACCAAGCAGGCAGGCCTAACTATGGCTACACCTTC
many,TRBV5-5,TRBJ2-2,.,CASSQEGFRAGELFF,TGTGCCAGCAGCCAAGAAGGTTTCAGGGCCGGGGAGCTGTTTTTT
many,TRBV12-3/TRBV12-4,TRBJ1-1,.,CASSQKPNTEAFF,TGTGCCAGCAGTCAAAAACCGAACACTGAAGCTTTCTTT
few,TRBV7-2,TRBJ2-3,.,CASSLEGEDTQYF,TGTGCCAGCAGCTTAGAGGGCGAAGATACGCAGTATTTT
few,TRBV11-3,TRBJ1-1,.,CASSLDPVGGRRAFF,TGTGCCAGCAGCTTAGATCCCGTGGGAGGGCGTAGAGCTTTCTTT
many,TRBV3-1,TRBJ1-1,.,CASSSNLFRGSTEAFF,TGTGCCAGCAGCTCTAATTTATTCCGGGGGAGCACTGAAGCTTTCTTT
.,TRBV7-9,TRBJ2-7,.,CASSLGGLSSYEQYF,TGTGCCAGCAGCTTAGGAGGGCTAAGCTCCTACGAGCAGTACTTC
many,TRBV20-1,TRBJ2-3,TRBD2,CSVIRLLAGDFTDTQYF,TGCAGTGTAATACGACTTCTAGCGGGGGATTTCACAGATACGCAGTATTTT
many,TRBV7-7,TRBJ2-3,.,CASSQTHGTDTQYF,TGTGCCAGCAGCCAGACACACGGCACAGATACGCAGTATTTT
many,TRBV20-1,TRBJ2-1,TRBD2,CSARATSGRTNEQFF,TGCAGTGCTAGAGCCACTAGCGGGAGAACCAATGAGCAGTTCTTC
few,TRBV29-1,TRBJ2-1,TRBD2,CSVMRLGLAGGHRFYNEQFF,TGCAGCGTGATGAGATTGGGACTAGCGGGGGGTCACCGATTTTACAATGAGCAGTTCTTC
many,TRBV4-2,TRBJ2-7,.,CASSPTEPNLYEQYF,TGTGCCAGCAGCCCCACCGAACCCAACCTCTACGAGCAGTACTTC